The present TCR beta chain was sequenced within a study of blood T cell repertoires in COVID-19. The wider study: COVID-19 samples from acute and convalescent phases originated in the United States, Italy and Spain. The analysed material was cDNA or gDNA that came from T cells, B-cell-depleted T cells, or PBMCs.

The CDR3 is 14 amino acids. The V gene's germline CDR1 is KGHDR and CDR2 SFDVKD. V lost 4 bases, J lost 0 bases, and 9 bases lay in between. Study processing details: Estimation of nucleated cell counts relied on the amplification of reference gene primers. Measured with immunoSEQ multiplex PCR; TCRdb has only the in-frame clones, and not every one. Clone size and V and J calls were adopted from that table, with D and trimming inferred from the DNA. This sample has about 240,000 clones, with 87% found just once. The sequenced sample was peripheral blood. The sequence derives from a man aged 60-69 years who had recovered from COVID-19. The chain employs TRBV24-1 and TRBJ2-7, with D perhaps matching TRBD2 (5 bases). CDR3 bases: TGTGCCACCAGTGAGTCTGGGAGCTCCTACGAGCAGTACTTC. Residues: CATSESGSSYEQYF.